The text below deals with one T cell receptor (beta chain). The sample belongs to a study of blood T cell repertoires in COVID-19. TCRdb keeps only in-frame clones here, not all; method: immunoSEQ multiplex PCR. The data hold about 260,000 clones, with about nine tenths observed a single time. The germline V gene has CDR1 LNHDA and CDR2 SQIVND (reference sequence). The CDR3 runs to 14 residues. V was cut by 7 bases and J by 1 base, with 13 bases left in between. This clonotype originated in a woman aged 50 to 60 who had recovered from COVID-19. The V call is TRBV19, the J call TRBJ1-2; tentatively, D is TRBD1 (6 bases). The sample was peripheral blood. Written as DNA, the CDR3 is TGTGCCAGTACTAGCAGGGGTAGTAACTATGGCTACACCTTC. Its translation is CASTSRGSNYGYTF. Complete variable domain (other parts from reference TRBV19 and TRBJ1-2): DGGITQSPKYLFRKEGQNVTLSCEQNLNHDAMYWYRQDPGQGLRLIYYSQIVNDFQKGDIAEGYSVSREKKESFPLTVTSAQKNPTAFYLCASTSRGSNYGYTFGSGTRLTVV.